The entry below gives a single T cell receptor beta chain sequence along with its context. This clonotype was found once. The clone's antigen remains unknown. Base quality data are lacking; no much larger clone is found one base away. Single-read evidence is weak. All donors were healthy Caucasians. The twin cohort comprised three pairs of female monozygotic twins, all aged roughly 18 to 30 years. RNA for TCR libraries was isolated from peripheral blood mononuclear cells. The source of the sample is a study of identical twins (dated by TCRdb to the mid-2010s). With regard to the full study: The study deep-sequenced TCR alpha and beta repertoires from monozygotic twins, unrelated adults of various ages and cord blood to test whether fetal clonotypes persist. To rule out contamination, replicate twin experiments were performed at different times with different library preparation protocols. The research as a whole found: Abundant cord blood beta clonotypes had fewer insertions, young adult naive repertoires showed a similar but weaker trend, and memory repertoires showed no such trend. Invariant T cells such as MAIT and iNKT could partly confound zero-insertion analyses, though diverse VJ usage argued against this for most clonotypes. Excess twin sharing in beta out-of-frame sequences was weaker because fewer shared sequences lowered the signal-to-noise ratio. Conclusions relied on cross-sectional statistical analysis, since the same donors could not be followed over many years. Recombination models systematically underestimated out-of-frame TCR alpha sharing in monozygotic twins but agreed with sharing between unrelated individuals. Out-of-frame TCR alpha sequences shared between twins showed an excess of low generation-probability sequences compared with coincidental sharing between unrelated individuals.

CDR1 and CDR2 are read off the germline V gene as KGHDR and SFDVKD. Ends trimmed: V by 5 bases, J by 3 bases; bases unmatched to a gene: 6. The CDR3 numbers 14 residues from cysteine through phenylalanine. Here the CDR3 DNA is all that survives: 42 bases in frame from base 1. Library generation was performed with 5' RACE. For sequencing, an Illumina HiSeq 2000 was employed. A universal primer binding site was introduced by template switching, and a unique molecular identifier was present in the final cDNA, enabling accurate counting of TCR cDNA molecules. First-strand cDNA for TCR alpha and beta chains was synthesized from specific primers in the conserved constant-segment region. To control for contamination, each cDNA library was double barcoded with a SMART-Mk sample barcode plus Illumina barcodes. TruSeq adapter sequences, together with Illumina sample barcodes, were added in two successive PCR steps. Sequencing of the TCR alpha and beta cDNA libraries was done on the Illumina HiSeq platform using custom primers. In the source study's methods: Unique molecular identifiers were extracted from raw reads with MiGEC, and CDR3 positions were determined with MiXCR. For each individual, recombination models were inferred using an EM algorithm with the repgenHMM and IGoR tools. The tcR package in R was used for shared clonotype analysis, with sharing normalized by the product of cloneset sizes. To study raw recombination without the effects of thymic and clonal selection, out-of-frame nonproductive sequences were analyzed. The raw public reads went through TCRdb reprocessing: fastp at Q25, MiXCR clone calling, in-frame beta chains kept. Under each unique CDR3 protein, matching rows form one entry showing the most common genes and DNA. TCRdb's processing, not the study's, gives the V and J calls here. Counted in this sample were about 690,000 distinct CDR3 sequences; 21% of them appeared once. More than 4% of the sample is taken by the ten largest.

These records were also assigned to another study, of T cells expressing NK-cell markers. The second study's authors report: Three sorted T-cell subsets (CD3+CD56+NKG2C+, CD3+CD56+NKG2C- and CD3+CD56-NKG2C+) from several donors had their TCR beta-chain repertoires profiled. Seven of the eight sequenced donors were HCMV-seropositive and one was HCMV-seronegative. In several experiments an anti-gammadeltaTCR antibody was added to restrict sorting to alphabetaTCR-expressing T cells. In several donors, the dominant CD3+CD56+NKG2C+ clonotypes were found to rank among the top 10 CD8+ clonotypes and to make up 1.0-7.0% of CD8+ T cells. Those dominant clonotypes were again the most abundant among CD3+CD56-NKG2C+ cells in a few donors, at about 28.3-60.1%. Whether the expanded NKG2C-expressing T cell clones were specific for HCMV antigens remained unclear. Randomly selected healthy volunteers, three men and five women, were used as the eight sequenced donors. HCMV serostatus was determined by detecting HCMV-specific IgG in serum with a commercial ELISA kit. For six donors, bulk peripheral blood T-cell repertoires were also sequenced from unsorted PBMC. MIGEC was used to demultiplex reads and group the reads by UMI, and MiTCR was used to assemble and quantify clonotypes. To remove erroneous sequences, TCR cDNA sequences were retained only when supported by two or more reads. Downstream repertoire analysis used the tcR package, and clonotypes were matched across fractions by CDR3 nucleotide sequence plus V segment. Antigen specificity was annotated against VDJdb with VDJmatch, allowing one amino acid substitution in CDR3.

Material for sequencing was PBMCs. This receptor was obtained from a woman between 18 and 29 years old in good health. Rearrangement joined TRBV24-1 to TRBJ2-7; 7 bases in between match TRBD1. DNA sequence: TGTGCCACCAGTGTGCCGGGACAGTACTACGAGCAGTACTTC. Translated, this is CATSVPGQYYEQYF.